This entry describes one TCR beta chain. This entry is derived from a study of blood T cell repertoires in COVID-19. Across the whole study: Spain, Italy and the United States supplied samples that represented acute and convalescent COVID-19.

Original analysis: Reference gene primer amplification gave nucleated cell count estimates. Some clones are missing from TCRdb's copy, which holds only in-frame ones; the method was immunoSEQ multiplex PCR. V and J calls and clone size are given by that table; D and trimming were obtained from the DNA. The table lists roughly 670,000 clones, about 90% of them singletons. V was pared by 4 bases and J by 4 bases, with 5 bases of the junction left unmatched. Germline V lookup: CDR1 SGHRS, CDR2 YFSETQ. The CDR3 has 14 residues. This clonotype originated in a woman aged 18 to 35 with acute or convalescent COVID-19. The J gene is TRBJ1-1, the V gene TRBV5-1, with 9 bases lining up with TRBD1. The sequenced material came from peripheral blood. The CDR3 loop is CASSTQGASTEAFF. The DNA for the CDR3 is TGCGCCAGCAGCACACAGGGGGCAAGCACTGAAGCTTTCTTT. Supplemented by reference TRBV5-1 and TRBJ1-1, the full variable domain reads KAGVTQTPRYLIKTRGQQVTLSCSPISGHRSVSWYQQTPGQGLQFLFEYFSETQRNKGNFPGRFSGRQFSNSRSEMNVSTLELGDSALYLCASSTQGASTEAFFGQGTRLTVV.